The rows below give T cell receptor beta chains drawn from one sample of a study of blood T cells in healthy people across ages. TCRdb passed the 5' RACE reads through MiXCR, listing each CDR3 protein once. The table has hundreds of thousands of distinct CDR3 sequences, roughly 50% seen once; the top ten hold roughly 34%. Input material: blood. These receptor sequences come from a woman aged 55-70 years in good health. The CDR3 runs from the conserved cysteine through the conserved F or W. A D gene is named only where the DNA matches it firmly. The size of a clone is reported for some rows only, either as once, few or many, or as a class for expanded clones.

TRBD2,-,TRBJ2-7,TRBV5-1,TGCGCCAGCAGCAGGAGACTAGCGGGCGTCTCCTACGAGCAGTACTTC,CASSRRLAGVSYEQYF
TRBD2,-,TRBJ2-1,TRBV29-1,TGCAGCGTTGAAGGAAGCGGGAGCTGGTACAATGAGCAGTTCTTC,CSVEGSGSWYNEQFF
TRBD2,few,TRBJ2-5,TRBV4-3,TGCGCCAGCAGCCAAGATAGACTAGCGGGGTCCCCTGGGACCCAGTACTTC,CASSQDRLAGSPGTQYF
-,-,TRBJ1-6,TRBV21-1,TGTGCCAGCGGCAGGACAGGAGAGAATTCACCCCTCCACTTT,CASGRTGENSPLHF
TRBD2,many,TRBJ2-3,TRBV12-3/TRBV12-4,TGTGCCAGCAAGCGGGAGGGGGCCGATACGCAGTATTTT,CASKREGADTQYF
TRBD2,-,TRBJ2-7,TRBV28,TGTGCCAGCAGTTCAGGGACTAGCGGGATGGGCTCCTACAATGAGCAGTACTTC,CASSSGTSGMGSYNEQYF
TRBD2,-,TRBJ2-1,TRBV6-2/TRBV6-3,TGTGCCAGCAAGGCTAGCGGGCTCTCCTACAATGAGCAGTTCTTC,CASKASGLSYNEQFF
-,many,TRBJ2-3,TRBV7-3,TGTGCCAGCAGCTTAATAGGGGAAAAGGATACGCAGTATTTT,CASSLIGEKDTQYF
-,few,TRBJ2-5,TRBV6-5,TGTGCCAGCAGGGGTCGGGAGACCCAGTACTTC,CASRGRETQYF
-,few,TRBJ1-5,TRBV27,TGTGCCAGCAGTTTATCGTCCACACCCCATCAGCCCCAGCATTTT,CASSLSSTPHQPQHF
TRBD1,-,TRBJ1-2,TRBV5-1,TGCGCCAGCAGCCTAAGACAGGGATCACAATATGGCTACACCTTC,CASSLRQGSQYGYTF
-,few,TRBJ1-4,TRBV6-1,TGTGCCAGCAGTTTCGGCCAGGAGAATGAAAAACTGTTTTTT,CASSFGQENEKLFF
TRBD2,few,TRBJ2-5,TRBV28,TGTGCCAGCAGTCCATCCCAGACTAGCGTCGGTGAGACCCAGTACTTC,CASSPSQTSVGETQYF
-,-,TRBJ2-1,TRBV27,TGTGCCAGCCGTTTCGGGCGGACGGACCTCTACAATGAGCAGTTCTTC,CASRFGRTDLYNEQFF
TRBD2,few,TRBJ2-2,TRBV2,TGTGCCAGCAGGGGACTAGCGGACACCGGGGAGCTGTTTTTT,CASRGLADTGELFF
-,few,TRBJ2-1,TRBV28,TGTGCCAGCAGCCTCCCGGGGGCCAACTCCTACAATGAGCAGTTCTTC,CASSLPGANSYNEQFF
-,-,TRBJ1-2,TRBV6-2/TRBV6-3,TGTGCCAGCAGTTACTCGTACTATGGCTACACCTTC,CASSYSYYGYTF